The clone carrying this T cell receptor beta chain was picked up many times. Template switching created a universal primer site, and the cDNA included unique molecular identifiers. TCRdb reanalysed the 5' RACE reads using MiXCR and keeps one entry per CDR3 protein. The top ten hold 7.5% to 8.5% of the sample, which has about 160,000 distinct CDR3 sequences, around 3.4% seen once. The V segment lost 0 bases and the J segment 5 bases; nucleotides outside the gene matches: 7. There are 18 residues in the CDR3. The germline V gene encodes CDR1 SGHAT and CDR2 FQNNGV. This sample is drawn from a study of identical twins.

This rearrangement joins TRBV11-2 to TRBJ2-1; TRBD2 agrees at 13 bases. Sequenced sample: memory T cells sorted from blood. The sequence was obtained from a man aged 18 to 35 in good health. The CDR3 is CASSLELAGGGGNNEQFF. The CDR3 DNA is TGTGCCAGCAGCTTAGAACTAGCGGGAGGGGGGGGTAACAATGAGCAGTTCTTC.